This T cell receptor (beta chain) was recorded in a study of vaccination effects on CD4 cells after COVID-19. The table came from immunoSEQ multiplex PCR; TCRdb's copy has only in-frame clones and leaves some out. The table includes around 30,000 clones, 70% to 80% detected once. As regards this clone: What it binds is not known.

Following a roughly 9-day culture, CD4+ T cells were purified. Vaccine recipients lacked prior SARS-CoV-2 infection and had negative nucleocapsid antibodies. A half-volume exchange with IL-2 medium occurred on days 3 and 7. Looked up from germline, CDR1 is KGHSH and CDR2 is LQKENI. CDR3 size: 15 residues. J lost 5 bases, V lost 5 bases, and 11 bases had no gene match. The specimen comprised CD4+ T cells from PBMCs cultured without peptide, sampled before COVID-19 vaccination. The chain couples TRBV18 to TRBJ2-7; 8 nucleotides agree with TRBD1. The receptor was derived from a human donor who received a COVID-19 vaccine. The CDR3 loop is CASSLNRDRTHEQYF. The CDR3 bases are TGTGCCAGCTCATTAAACCGGGACAGGACCCACGAGCAGTACTTC.